Here is one T cell receptor (beta chain) with its context. The antigen is not known. Documented time point: persistent/refractory GD, antithyroid drugs over 5 years with positive TRAb. After RNA was extracted from PBMCs, the TCR library was made from it. V lost 5 bases and J 3 bases, leaving 14 bases between the germline ends. Germline-derived CDR1 and CDR2 are LNHDA and SQIVND (reference sequence). This CDR3 spans 15 amino acids. The sample is drawn from a study of regulatory T cells in long-lasting Graves disease. Library construction for TCR beta used iRepertoire HTBI primers and Arm-PCR of CDR3 regions. TCRdb passed the multiplex PCR reads through MiXCR, listing each CDR3 protein once. Among some 370,000 distinct CDR3 sequences listed, 20% to 25% were seen once. General observations from the study: Whereas about 870 public clonotypes were shared by new patients, persistent patients shared more, at under 3,000. TRBV28 was favored in persistent disease, as were TRBJ1-2 and TRBJ2-5.

This rearrangement joins TRBV19 to TRBJ2-1; possibly TRBD2 for D (6 bases). The TCR originated in a woman aged 35 to 49 with Graves disease. The material sequenced was peripheral blood mononuclear cells (PBMCs), taken when the disease was refractory, from a patient treated with antithyroid drugs. CDR3 residues: CASSPSGLSYNEQFF. DNA for the CDR3: TGTGCCAGTAGTCCGTCGGGACTGAGCTACAATGAGCAGTTCTTC.